The 22 T cell receptor beta chains presented below share a single source sample, sequenced in a study of T cell changes during pregnancy in multiple sclerosis. Profiled with immunoSEQ multiplex PCR; TCRdb holds only in-frame clones, not every one. Of about 83,000 clones listed, about 90% were seen once; the top ten hold roughly 4%. The material sequenced was PBMCs, taken in the first trimester of pregnancy. The origin of the receptors is a female donor in good health, serving as a control in a pregnancy study. Some clones in this sample may be carry-over from other donors' samples.

The chain combines TRBV28 with TRBJ1-2; D uncertain. There are 12 residues in the CDR3. Trimming pared 8 bases from V and 2 bases from J, leaving 9 bases between. Germline V gene sequence: CDR1 MDHEN, CDR2 SYDVKM. CDR3 DNA: TGTGCCAGCCTGACACAAAACTATGGCTACACCTTC. Residues: CASLTQNYGYTF.

The chain recombines TRBV6-1 with TRBJ2-1; 7 bases are a match to TRBD1. The trim removed 7 bases at V and 6 bases at J, leaving 9 bases unmatched. CDR3 length equals 14 residues. Per the germline V gene, CDR1 is MNHNS and CDR2 is SASEGT. Here the CDR3 DNA reads TGTGCCAGCACCGGGACAGCTTGGGGCAATGAGCAGTTCTTC. It is translated as CASTGTAWGNEQFF.

This chain uses TRBV5-1 with TRBJ2-7, with TRBD1 matching 9 bases. Germline values: CDR1 SGHRS, CDR2 YFSETQ. This CDR3 has 14 residues. V lost 4 bases and J lost 6; bases outside the gene matches: 8. Here the CDR3 reads CASSGAGQGLEQYF. In DNA, the CDR3 is TGCGCCAGCAGCGGGGCGGGACAGGGACTCGAGCAGTACTTC.

This rearrangement joins TRBV6-6 to TRBJ1-1, with 7 bases identical to TRBD1. Germline values: CDR1 MNHNY, CDR2 SVGAGI (reference sequence). This CDR3 has 14 amino acids. J was trimmed by 2 bases and V by 6 bases; bases with no gene match: 6. CDR3 amino acids: CASSRDSSNTEAFF. CDR3 bases: TGTGCCAGCAGCCGGGACAGCTCAAACACTGAAGCTTTCTTT.

This sequence joins TRBV6-5 and TRBJ2-7; 10 positions agree with TRBD1. J gave up 2 bases and V 5 bases, and 6 bases lay outside the gene matches. CDR3 size: 15 residues. CDR1 and CDR2 (germline): MNHEY, SVGAGI. Here the CDR3 DNA reads TGTGCCAGCAGTGGACCGGGACAGGGGACCTACGAGCAGTACTTC. Its translation: CASSGPGQGTYEQYF.

This chain links TRBV7-3 with TRBJ2-1; 10 nucleotides line up with TRBD2. CDR1 and CDR2 (germline): SGHTA, FQGTGA. V trimming: 1 base; J trimming: 3 bases; junction bases outside the gene matches: 9. The CDR3 loop spans 18 amino acids. DNA for the CDR3: TGTGCCAGCAGCTTAATTCCCCGGACTAGCGGAGTCTACAATGAGCAGTTCTTC. Protein sequence: CASSLIPRTSGVYNEQFF.

The gene calls are TRBV28 and TRBJ1-2; tentative D call: TRBD1 (6 bases). The germline V gene has CDR1 MDHEN and CDR2 SYDVKM. The V and J ends lost 6 bases and 5 bases respectively, with 19 bases between them. The length of the CDR3 is 15 residues. CDR3 sequence reads: CASRQKTGRGYGYTF. CDR3 DNA: TGTGCCAGCAGGCAAAAAACAGGGAGGGGTTATGGCTACACCTTC.

V gene TRBV5-6 combines with J gene TRBJ1-1; D is ambiguous. Trimming cost V 7 bases and J 0 bases, with 19 bases left between them. The V gene's germline CDR1 is SGHDT and CDR2 YYEEEE. CDR3 size: 16 residues. The CDR3 nucleotides are TGTGCCAGCTTAATAACCCGGGTTGAGGTGAACACTGAAGCTTTCTTT. Encoded protein: CASLITRVEVNTEAFF.

This rearrangement joins TRBV19 to TRBJ1-2, with 10 positions matching TRBD1. Germline V CDR1 and CDR2: LNHDA, SQIVND (reference sequence). This CDR3 region has 15 residues. Germline trimming cut 6 bases from V and 6 bases from J; bases unmatched to any gene: 10. This CDR3 is CASRGTGTGDHGYTF. The CDR3 DNA is TGTGCCAGTAGGGGAACCGGGACAGGGGACCATGGCTACACCTTC. The entire variable domain, with the rest obtained from reference TRBV19 and TRBJ1-2, is as follows: DGGITQSPKYLFRKEGQNVTLSCEQNLNHDAMYWYRQDPGQGLRLIYYSQIVNDFQKGDIAEGYSVSREKKESFPLTVTSAQKNPTAFYLCASRGTGTGDHGYTFGSGTRLTVV.

This clone has only one observation. This chain joins TRBV4-3 and TRBJ2-1; 11 nucleotides match TRBD2. With V trimmed by 0 bases and J by 10 bases, 2 bases remained unmatched. Germline-derived CDR1 and CDR2 are LGHNA and YSLEER. This CDR3 has 14 residues. CDR3 loop: CASSQELAGEEQFF. CDR3 DNA sequence: TGCGCCAGCAGCCAAGAACTAGCGGGGGAGGAGCAGTTCTTC.

The genes are TRBV29-1 and TRBJ1-2; no firm D call. The CDR3 length is 13 residues. Germline values: CDR1 SQVTM, CDR2 ANQGSEA. V was shortened by 1 base and J by 0 bases, with 6 bases between the two germline ends. CDR3 in amino acids: CSVEVASNYGYTF. The CDR3 DNA follows: TGCAGCGTTGAAGTAGCATCTAACTATGGCTACACCTTC. Full variable domain (outside the CDR3, taken from reference TRBV29-1 and TRBJ1-2): SAVISQKPSRDICQRGTSLTIQCQVDSQVTMMFWYRQQPGQSLTLIATANQGSEATYESGFVIDKFPISRPNLTFSTLTVSNMSPEDSSIYLCSVEVASNYGYTFGSGTRLTVV.

Details on this clone: The sample has other DNA sequences that encode this CDR3 too. The gene calls are TRBV6-5 and TRBJ1-1; D gene uncertain. V was cut by 0 bases and J by 1 base, with 6 bases left in between. The CDR3 totals 14 residues. The germline V gene has CDR1 MNHEY and CDR2 SVGAGI. This chain's CDR3 is CASSYSTGNTEAFF. Here the CDR3 DNA reads TGTGCCAGCAGTTACTCGACTGGGAACACTGAAGCTTTCTTT.

CDR3 DNA: TGTGCCAGCAGCTTTCGAGCGAACACTGAAGCTTTCTTT. Translating it yields CASSFRANTEAFF. The chain uses TRBV5-8 and TRBJ1-1; D gene ambiguous. CDR1 is SGHTS and CDR2 is YDEGEE in the germline V gene. The CDR3 has 13 amino acids. V dropped 2 bases and J dropped 1 base, with 6 bases sitting between them. Using reference TRBV5-8 and TRBJ1-1 for the parts outside the CDR3, the full variable domain is EAGVTQSPTHLIKTRGQQATLRCSPISGHTSVYWYQQALGLGLQFLLWYDEGEERNRGNFPPRFSGRQFPNYSSELNVNALELEDSALYLCASSFRANTEAFFGQGTRLTVV.

V is TRBV9 and J is TRBJ2-6; a weak D match, TRBD1 (6 bases). CDR3 length equals 17 residues. Germline CDR1 is SGDLS and CDR2 is YYNGEE. Trimming shortened V by 0 bases and J by 2 bases, and 12 bases separated the two germline ends. The CDR3 sequence is CASSVDRTGTGANVLTF. For the CDR3, the DNA is TGTGCCAGCAGCGTAGATAGAACAGGGACTGGGGCCAACGTCCTGACTTTC.

This clone turned up a few times. This chain links TRBV12-5 with TRBJ1-1, with 11 bases identical to TRBD1. V was clipped by 7 bases and J by 5 bases; unmatched bases: 9. Germline lookup yields CDR1 LGHNT and CDR2 FRNRAP. The CDR3 runs 15 residues. Written as DNA, the CDR3 is TGTGCTAGTGCCAGGACAGGGGGCGGGAAGACTGAAGCTTTCTTT. This encodes CASARTGGGKTEAFF.

V and J are TRBV7-9 and TRBJ2-7; no clear D. CDR3 length equals 15 residues. Deletions cut 5 bases from V and 3 bases from J, with 17 bases between. CDR1 is SEHNR, CDR2 FQNEAQ, per germline (reference sequence). CDR3 in DNA: TGTGCCAGCAGCCTTAGCATGGCGGAGCTCTACGAGCAGTACTTC. It yields the protein CASSLSMAELYEQYF.

The CDR3 DNA reads TGTGCCAGCAACCACAGAAATCAGCCCCAGCATTTT. Translated: CASNHRNQPQHF. The V gene is TRBV6-5, the J gene TRBJ1-5; no reliable D call. Trimming took 7 bases from V and 4 from J, leaving 8 bases between them. Germline V gene lookup returns CDR1 MNHEY and CDR2 SVGAGI. This CDR3 is 12 amino acids long.

The genes are TRBV5-1 and TRBJ2-3; TRBD2 aligns across 10 bases. Trimming took 0 bases from V and 3 from J; bases not matched to a gene: 7. This CDR3 is built from 17 residues. Germline loops: CDR1 SGHRS, CDR2 YFSETQ. The CDR3 loop is CASSLGSGGARTDTQYF. CDR3 sequence (DNA): TGCGCCAGCAGCTTGGGGAGCGGGGGGGCCAGAACAGATACGCAGTATTTT.

V usage is TRBV4-1 and J usage is TRBJ2-7, with a weak D call TRBD1 (7 bases). Germline V lookup: CDR1 MGHRA, CDR2 YSYEKL. CDR3 size: 14 residues. V lost 0 bases, J lost 4 bases, and 10 bases lay in between. CDR3 in amino acids: CASSQEEGAYEQYF. The CDR3, as DNA: TGCGCCAGCAGCCAAGAGGAGGGGGCTTACGAGCAGTACTTC.

The chain links TRBV11-2 to TRBJ2-5, with 7 bases that match TRBD2. Looked up from germline, CDR1 is SGHAT and CDR2 is FQNNGV. The V segment lost 1 base and the J segment 7 bases; nucleotides outside the gene matches: 18. This CDR3 has 18 amino acids. CDR3 region: CASSLGYLASGGEGTQYF. The CDR3 DNA sequence: TGTGCCAGCAGCTTAGGGTATTTGGCTAGCGGAGGGGAGGGGACCCAGTACTTC.

This clone appeared once. The chain is built from TRBV7-9 and TRBJ1-4; TRBD1 agrees at 7 bases. This CDR3 has 15 amino acids. J lost 5 bases, V lost 5 bases, and 8 bases had no gene match. Germline V gives CDR1 SEHNR, CDR2 FQNEAQ (reference sequence). The CDR3 nucleotides read TGTGCCAGCAGCCCAGGACAGGATACGAATGAAAAACTGTTTTTT. Translating gives CASSPGQDTNEKLFF.

The rearrangement joins TRBV29-1 to TRBJ2-1, with D maybe TRBD2 (6 bases). Germline-derived CDR1 and CDR2 are SQVTM and ANQGSEA. Deletions cut 6 bases from V and 6 bases from J, with 21 bases between. The CDR3 is made up of 15 amino acids. This CDR3 reads CSVDGSDGVFNEQFF. As DNA, the CDR3 is TGCAGCGTGGACGGGAGCGATGGGGTTTTCAATGAGCAGTTCTTC.